This paragraph covers one T cell receptor (beta chain) sequence. This sample is part of a study of tumor-infiltrating lymphocytes in oesophageal squamous cell carcinoma. The CDR3 length is 14 residues. TCRdb redid the calling of the PCR reads with MiXCR, one entry per CDR3 protein. The repertoire holds about 10,000 distinct CDR3 sequences, 60% to 70% seen once, with about 26% in the top ten. The sequenced sample consisted of esophageal tumor tissue. V usage is TRBV5-3 and J usage is TRBJ2-1, with TRBD2 identical over 8 bases. TRBJ2-3 matches the DNA end more closely, so the J call is doubtful. TRBV5-3 counts as an open reading frame of uncertain function. This clonotype originated in a female donor with esophageal squamous cell carcinoma. DNA for the CDR3: TGTGCCAGCAGCGAGCGGGGGAGCACAGATACGCAGTATTTT. Encoded protein: CASSERGSTDTQYF.